This T cell receptor beta chain was documented in a study of immune cell composition in non-small cell lung cancer (TCRdb year 2017). In the study overall: Histologic subtype, mainly lung adenocarcinoma or squamous cell carcinoma, was assigned on the basis of H&E together with p63, CK5, Napsin A and TTF-1 immunohistochemistry. In supplementary cohort #1, which comprised 10 lung adenocarcinoma cases, paired tumour/lung TCR-beta sequencing was performed and TIL populations were generated so that tumour reactivity could be assessed. Several tumour specimens with TCR-beta data were of rare histological subtypes and were excluded from the subtype comparisons. Using Adaptive Biotechnologies, the researchers ran TCR-beta sequencing on approximately 36 paired NSCLC tumour and non-adjacent lung specimens, along with about two dozen tumour-only specimens.

Broader findings and caveats from the paper: Tumour-associated clones >0.5% occurred in nearly half of NSCLC cases: about 35% of adenocarcinomas versus around 79% of squamous carcinomas. Lung squamous cell carcinoma tumours had significantly higher Top 10 clone scores and productive clonality than lung adenocarcinoma tumours. The reactivity cohort contained only around eleven cases, and the tumour-reactive clones were not shown to have sequences in common with the dominant in vivo tumour-associated clones. In ten to eleven adenocarcinoma cases, maximal tumour-associated clone frequency correlated strongly with TIL tumour reactivity, whereas overall clonality did not. No significant correlation was found between smoking pack-years and tumour TCR-beta clonality.

Concerning this clone itself: The target of this receptor is not known. Base quality data are lacking; no much larger clone is found one base away.

Genomic DNA was extracted with the QIAamp DNA kit from frozen aliquots of unsorted single-cell suspensions. Tumour samples were surgically resected non-small cell lung cancer tissue. Tissues arrived within 2 hours of resection and were immediately processed into single-cell suspensions. Tissue was broken up mechanically, digested enzymatically with DNase I, collagenase I and hyaluronidase for under 35 minutes at 37 degrees C, and then filtered and RBC-lysed. Based on the germline V gene, the CDR1 and CDR2 sequences are SGHNT and YENEEA. For this chain, trimming is 1 base at the V end and 4 bases at the J end, and the number of junction bases without a gene match is 2. From its cysteine to its phenylalanine, the CDR3 spans 14 amino acids. CDR3 DNA only is kept here, 42 bases in frame from base 1. TCR-beta CDR3 regions were amplified from genomic DNA by a two-step multiplex PCR, with the second step adding Illumina-compatible adaptors. As a commercial immunoSEQ service, TCR-beta immunosequencing was carried out on an Illumina platform. The original methods were these. Repertoires were summarised by productive clonality and by Top 10 Clones, defined as the percentage of T-cell templates derived from the ten most frequent sequences. Productive clonality had a range of 0 to 1, where 1 means a monoclonal population. Tumour-associated clones, identified using log10 scatter plots, were defined as sequences that made up at least 0.1% of tumour T-cell templates and were not found in the matched non-adjacent lung. Student's t-tests were used for two-group comparisons, ANOVA for comparisons across stages, and linear regression for relationships, with analyses done in GraphPad Prism7 and R. TCRdb holds this immuneACCESS table with in-frame rearrangements only. Some clones are missing; in checked studies, unresolved V genes explain under half, and the rest has no known cause. V and J calls and clone size come straight from that table; D and trimming were deduced from the DNA. The sample table lists 13,000 to 15,000 clones, around 85% of them with a count of one. The ten largest account for over 8.5% of the sample.

Sequenced sample: lung tumor tissue. The V and J segments used are TRBV11-3 and TRBJ2-7; 9 nucleotides in the junction match TRBD2. This TCR was sampled from a human donor with non-small cell lung cancer. Here the CDR3 is given as CASSLGSGSYEQYF. The sequenced DNA: TGTGCCAGCAGCTTAGGTAGCGGGAGTTACGAGCAGTACTTC.